This T cell receptor beta chain is drawn from a study of radiotherapy plus CTLA-4 blockade in lung cancer. Across the whole study: Objective response was observed in roughly 17% of patients, and disease control in less than 35%. Study observations and caveats: Early blood T cell clone dynamics, with interferon-beta, were reported to best predict response. Researchers report tumor-derived TCR clones expanding in blood after radiotherapy plus ipilimumab.

With 3 bases removed from V and 2 bases from J, the gap between germline ends came to 13 bases. The length of the CDR3 is 15 residues. Germline values: CDR1 SGHTA, CDR2 FQGNSA. Clones were sequenced by immunoSEQ multiplex PCR, and TCRdb holds only the in-frame ones, with some missing. The sample yields about 47,000 clones, around 77% seen once. Points on this clone: Antigen unknown.

Those patients who had chemo-refractory metastatic non-small-cell lung cancer were given focal radiation along with CTLA-4 blockade through ipilimumab. This sequence joins TRBV7-2 and TRBJ1-1; weak D call: TRBD1 (5 bases). This clonotype was obtained from a human donor with non-small cell lung cancer who had stable disease on radiotherapy plus ipilimumab. The sequences come from peripheral blood, collected from a patient treated with radiotherapy plus ipilimumab. The CDR3, as DNA: TGTGCCAGCAGCTTGGGGCAGGCTACAAACACTGAAGCTTTCTTT. It is translated as CASSLGQATNTEAFF.